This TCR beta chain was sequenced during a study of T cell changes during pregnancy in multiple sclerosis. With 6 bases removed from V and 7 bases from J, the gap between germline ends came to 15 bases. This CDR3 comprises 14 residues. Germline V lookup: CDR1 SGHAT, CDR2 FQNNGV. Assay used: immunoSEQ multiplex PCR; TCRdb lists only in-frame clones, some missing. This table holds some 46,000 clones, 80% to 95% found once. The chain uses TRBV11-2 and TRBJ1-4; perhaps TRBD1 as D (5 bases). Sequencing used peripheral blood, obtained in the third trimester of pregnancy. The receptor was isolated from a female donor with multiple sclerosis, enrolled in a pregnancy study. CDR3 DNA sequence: TGTGCCAGCAGTTCTGGGGGGGAACGTGAAAAACTGTTTTTT. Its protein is CASSSGGEREKLFF.